This T cell receptor (beta chain) was sequenced in a study of T-cell reconstitution after alpha-beta-depleted transplantation in children. Study-wide findings and caveats: Reportedly, only several hundred clones from non-depleted graft cells drove alpha-beta T-cell counts at about two months.

Preparation of the TCRbeta library involved a method that used unique molecular identifiers. MiXCR, run by TCRdb on the PCR reads, gives a single entry per CDR3 protein. The sample records 77,000 or so distinct CDR3 sequences, roughly 18% being singletons. On this clonotype itself: Its antigen remains unknown.

Per germline, CDR1 SEHNR and CDR2 FQNEAQ (reference sequence). V lost 1 base to trimming and J lost 6 bases, with 10 bases between them. The CDR3 runs to 14 residues. This material consisted of PBMCs, mostly from graft donor cells, taken 360 days after TCRalphabeta/CD19-depleted stem cell transplant. The V gene is TRBV7-9, the J gene TRBJ2-1; D is possibly TRBD2 (5 bases). The sequence was obtained from a male patient aged 2 to 9 who had a stem cell transplant for acute lymphoblastic leukemia, so the T cells may come from the graft donor. The CDR3: CASSLGWTFNEQFF. CDR3 coding DNA: TGTGCCAGCAGCTTAGGATGGACTTTCAATGAGCAGTTCTTC.